This record covers a single T cell receptor beta chain. The data stem from a study of T cell changes during pregnancy in multiple sclerosis. V was pared by 6 bases and J by 3 bases, with 8 bases of the junction left unmatched. CDR3 size: 14 residues. Germline V gives CDR1 MNHEY, CDR2 SMNVEV (reference sequence). Produced via immunoSEQ multiplex PCR; TCRdb's table is partial and in-frame only. The sample comprises fewer than 13,000 clones, around 89% of which are singletons, and approximately 5% rests with the top ten. The source is a female donor in good health, enrolled as a control in a pregnancy study. The V and J genes are TRBV27 and TRBJ2-7, with 7 nucleotides matching TRBD1. The material sequenced was CD8+ T cells from peripheral blood mononuclear cells, taken in the first trimester of pregnancy. CDR3 amino acids: CASSIRDSIYEQYF. The CDR3 DNA is TGTGCCAGCAGCATCCGGGACAGTATCTACGAGCAGTACTTC.